One and the same sample provided the 21 T cell receptor beta chains below, sequenced in a study of T cells in localized non-small cell lung cancer. Assay: immunoSEQ multiplex PCR; the TCRdb copy retains only in-frame clones and omits some. The data show approximately 65,000 clones, roughly 76% seen once. The starting material was PBMCs, obtained before any cancer treatment. The receptors derive from a man aged 40 to 75 with stage II lung adenocarcinoma.

This clone was observed a single time. The gene calls are TRBV30 and TRBJ2-7; D is possibly TRBD1 (5 bases). The V and J ends lost 3 bases and 7 bases respectively, with 16 bases between them. The V gene's germline CDR1 is GTSNPN and CDR2 SVGIG (reference sequence). The CDR3 extends over 13 amino acids. The CDR3 DNA follows: TGTGCCTGGAGCCCAGGGTTAGTTGGGGAGCAGTACTTC. As protein: CAWSPGLVGEQYF.

The chain carries TRBV29-1 and TRBJ2-3; perhaps TRBD1 as D (5 bases). CDR1 and CDR2 from the germline V gene are SQVTM and ANQGSEA. This CDR3 region has 14 residues. Trimming left V 2 bases short and J 5 bases short, with 14 bases between. The CDR3 region is CSVENSFDRDTQYF. The CDR3 DNA is TGCAGCGTTGAAAACTCGTTCGACAGAGATACGCAGTATTTT.

In this sample, this clone turned up once. The chain carries TRBV9 and TRBJ2-1; TRBD2 matches 7 bases. CDR1 and CDR2 from the germline V gene are SGDLS and YYNGEE. V shed 0 bases and J 2 bases; nucleotides not matched to a gene: 5. The length of the CDR3 is 16 residues. As DNA, the CDR3 is TGTGCCAGCAGCGTAGACCGGGGGACTACCTACAATGAGCAGTTCTTC. It translates to CASSVDRGTTYNEQFF.

The rearrangement uses TRBV6-1 and TRBJ1-1; D is undetermined. The CDR3 has 14 amino acids. Germline assignment: CDR1 MNHNS and CDR2 SASEGT. With 0 bases removed from V and 3 bases from J, the gap between germline ends came to 8 bases. CDR3 region: CASSEAGDDTEAFF. Here the CDR3 DNA reads TGTGCCAGCAGTGAAGCGGGTGACGACACTGAAGCTTTCTTT.

This chain connects TRBV18 to TRBJ2-5; D unclear. Germline V lookup: CDR1 KGHSH, CDR2 LQKENI. V was shortened by 5 bases and J by 0 bases, with 7 bases between the two germline ends. This CDR3 comprises 13 residues. CDR3 region: CASSAQYQETQYF. The DNA of the CDR3 is TGTGCCAGCTCAGCCCAGTACCAAGAGACCCAGTACTTC.

The chain employs TRBV4-3 and TRBJ2-3; D not certain. The CDR3 is 14 residues long. Germline V CDR1 and CDR2: LGHNA, YSLEER. V shed 1 base and J shed 2 bases, with 7 bases lying between them. CDR3 amino acids: CASSQGLHTDTQYF. The CDR3 nucleotides are TGCGCCAGCAGCCAAGGACTGCACACAGATACGCAGTATTTT.

V and J are TRBV4-3 and TRBJ2-5; the match to TRBD1 covers 7 bases. The CDR3 spans 16 residues. Germline-derived CDR1 and CDR2 are LGHNA and YSLEER. The V gene end was trimmed by 1 base and the J gene end by 2 bases; junction bases not matched to a gene: 7. CDR3: CASSQAAGTAQETQYF. The DNA for the CDR3 is TGCGCCAGCAGCCAAGCCGCCGGGACAGCTCAAGAGACCCAGTACTTC.

This rearrangement joins TRBV6-1 to TRBJ2-7, with a weak D call TRBD1 (6 bases). The V gene lost 11 bases and the J gene lost 6 bases, with 20 bases spanning the gap. The CDR3 totals 13 residues. Germline loops: CDR1 MNHNS, CDR2 SASEGT. The CDR3, as DNA: TGTGCCTCAAACTCGGCAGGGGCGGCCGAGCAGTACTTC. Protein: CASNSAGAAEQYF.

The CDR3 DNA reads TGTGCCAGCAGCTTAGCAACGGATACGCAGTATTTT. The encoded protein is CASSLATDTQYF. The chain combines TRBV7-6 with TRBJ2-3; D is ambiguous. Per the germline V gene, CDR1 is SGHVS and CDR2 is FNYEAQ. Trimming stripped 0 bases from V and 6 bases from J, with 4 bases between. This CDR3 region has 12 residues.

This chain connects TRBV5-1 to TRBJ1-3; no definite D call. Trimming took off 0 bases at V and 2 bases at J, with 12 bases between the two ends. CDR3 length: 16 amino acids. Germline values: CDR1 SGHRS, CDR2 YFSETQ. The CDR3 nucleotides are TGCGCCAGCAGCTTGGCCGGTAGGTCAGCTGGAAACACCATATATTTT. Translation: CASSLAGRSAGNTIYF.

The genes are TRBV7-2 and TRBJ1-5; maybe TRBD1 (5 bases). The CDR3 totals 15 residues. The V gene lost 3 bases and the J gene lost 0 bases, with 9 bases spanning the gap. Germline V lookup: CDR1 SGHTA, CDR2 FQGNSA. The CDR3 sequence: CASSFVGDSNQPQHF. The CDR3 DNA sequence: TGTGCCAGCAGCTTTGTAGGGGATAGCAATCAGCCCCAGCATTTT.

The chain employs TRBV6-1 and TRBJ2-3; D unclear. V dropped 4 bases and J dropped 3 bases, with 20 bases sitting between them. Germline lookup yields CDR1 MNHNS and CDR2 SASEGT. The CDR3 sequence is 17 residues long. As DNA, the CDR3 is TGTGCCAGCAGTGCCTCCCCGTGGGGTGGTGCGACAGATACGCAGTATTTT. Protein product: CASSASPWGGATDTQYF.

This chain joins TRBV11-3 and TRBJ2-6; D unclear. V was trimmed by 1 base and J by 1 base, leaving 5 bases between them. From germline, CDR1 is SGHNT and CDR2 YENEEA. The CDR3 contains 15 residues. The CDR3 loop reads CASSLGGSGANVLTF. CDR3 coding DNA: TGTGCCAGCAGCTTAGGAGGTTCTGGGGCCAACGTCCTGACTTTC.

This rearrangement joins TRBV11-2 to TRBJ1-2, with D uncertain. The germline CDR1 and CDR2 sequences are SGHAT and FQNNGV. Deletions cut 4 bases from V and 0 bases from J, with 18 bases between. The length of the CDR3 is 17 residues. Written as DNA, the CDR3 is TGTGCCAGCAGCTCAGTCTCCGGACGAGAAGCTAACTATGGCTACACCTTC. Translating gives CASSSVSGREANYGYTF.

This clone was observed a handful of times. The gene calls are TRBV19 and TRBJ2-1; tentative D call: TRBD2 (6 bases). The CDR3 length is 15 residues. V lost 4 bases and J lost 2, with 12 bases in between. The germline V gene has CDR1 LNHDA and CDR2 SQIVND (reference sequence). This chain's CDR3 is CASSRTGDPYNEQFF. The CDR3, as DNA: TGTGCCAGTAGTAGGACGGGAGACCCCTACAATGAGCAGTTCTTC.

The J gene is TRBJ2-5, the V gene TRBV29-1; the D gene is possibly TRBD1 (6 bases). The CDR3 contains 12 residues. The V end was cut by 3 bases, the J end by 5 bases, with 10 bases between. Germline assignment: CDR1 SQVTM and CDR2 ANQGSEA. CDR3 region: CSVDRGRETQYF. In DNA form, the CDR3 reads TGCAGCGTTGACAGGGGTAGGGAGACCCAGTACTTC. The full variable domain, in which reference TRBV29-1 and TRBJ2-5 provide the parts outside the CDR3, is SAVISQKPSRDICQRGTSLTIQCQVDSQVTMMFWYRQQPGQSLTLIATANQGSEATYESGFVIDKFPISRPNLTFSTLTVSNMSPEDSSIYLCSVDRGRETQYFGPGTRLLVL.

The rearrangement links TRBV14 to TRBJ2-5, with D hard to call. Germline V lookup: CDR1 SGHDN, CDR2 FVKESK. V shed 4 bases and J shed 3 bases, with 15 bases lying between them. This CDR3 contains 15 residues. CDR3 DNA: TGTGCCAGCAGCCTTTTTTCCGGGCGGAAAGAGACCCAGTACTTC. Its protein is CASSLFSGRKETQYF. Using reference TRBV14 and TRBJ2-5 for the parts outside the CDR3, the full variable domain is EAGVTQFPSHSVIEKGQTVTLRCDPISGHDNLYWYRRVMGKEIKFLLHFVKESKQDESGMPNNRFLAERTGGTYSTLKVQPAELEDSGVYFCASSLFSGRKETQYFGPGTRLLVL.

The CDR3 sequence is CASSRDRAQPQHF. The CDR3 DNA is TGTGCCAGCTCACGCGACAGGGCTCAGCCCCAGCATTTT. The gene calls are TRBV18 and TRBJ1-5; 7 bases fit TRBD1. Germline loops: CDR1 KGHSH, CDR2 LQKENI. The V and J ends lost 4 bases and 6 bases, in that order; junction bases with no gene match: 3. This CDR3 has 13 amino acids.

The rearrangement links TRBV6-1 to TRBJ2-5; D possibly corresponds to TRBD2 (5 bases). With 1 base removed from V and 5 bases from J, the gap between germline ends came to 20 bases. The CDR3 runs to 17 residues. Germline lookup yields CDR1 MNHNS and CDR2 SASEGT. In nucleotides, the CDR3 is TGTGCCAGCAGTGAAGGGAGGAACCCACGGCTTGGGGAGACCCAGTACTTC. It yields the protein CASSEGRNPRLGETQYF.

The chain has TRBV7-3 and TRBJ2-1; no firm D call. Trimming cost V 6 bases and J 5 bases, with 11 bases left between them. This CDR3 is 13 amino acids long. Germline lookup yields CDR1 SGHTA and CDR2 FQGTGA. CDR3 sequence (DNA): TGTGCCAGCAGTTCTGGACGGAACAATGAGCAGTTCTTC. Its protein is CASSSGRNNEQFF. Combining the CDR3 with reference TRBV7-3 and TRBJ2-1 gives the whole variable domain GAGVSQTPSNKVTEKGKYVELRCDPISGHTALYWYRQSLGQGPEFLIYFQGTGAADDSGLPNDRFFAVRPEGSVSTLKIQRTERGDSAVYLCASSSGRNNEQFFGPGTRLTVL.

The chain combines TRBV19 with TRBJ2-7; weak D call: TRBD1 (6 bases). With 2 bases removed from V and 2 bases from J, the gap between germline ends came to 16 bases. CDR3 length: 16 residues. CDR1 and CDR2 from the germline V gene are LNHDA and SQIVND (reference sequence). The CDR3 sequence: CASSIKGDPRAYEQYF. In nucleotides, the CDR3 is TGTGCCAGTAGTATAAAGGGGGACCCTCGGGCCTACGAGCAGTACTTC.